This is a list of T cell receptor beta chains from one sample in a study of blood T cell repertoires in COVID-19. TCRdb's copy holds only in-frame clones and misses some; the assay was immunoSEQ multiplex PCR. The sample consists of around 390,000 clones, 85% to 90% of them appearing once. The sequencing sample was made of PBMCs or T cells enriched from blood (not recorded which). The receptor set was obtained from a woman aged 50 to 60 who had recovered from COVID-19. Both conserved end residues are trimmed from each CDR3.

j_call: TRBJ2-1; v_call: TRBV3-1/TRBV3-2; cdr3_aa: ASSPQSGGRLF
j_call: TRBJ1-4; v_call: TRBV4-3; cdr3_aa: ASSQDGTNYNEKLF
j_call: TRBJ1-5; v_call: TRBV2; cdr3_aa: ASRGQGRPQH
j_call: TRBJ1-5; v_call: TRBV7-8; cdr3_aa: ASTLGRGDQPQH
j_call: TRBJ1-1; v_call: TRBV28; cdr3_aa: ASISLGSWGRADTEAF
j_call: TRBJ1-6; v_call: TRBV7-6; cdr3_aa: ASSLRTSNSPLH
j_call: TRBJ1-2; v_call: TRBV4-3; cdr3_aa: ASSQDFLDIINYGYT
j_call: TRBJ2-7; v_call: TRBV3-1/TRBV3-2; cdr3_aa: ASSQRGRREQY
j_call: TRBJ1-1; v_call: TRBV5-6; cdr3_aa: ASRRDTEAF
j_call: TRBJ1-1; v_call: TRBV18; cdr3_aa: ASSPQGLTEAF
j_call: TRBJ2-7; v_call: TRBV12-3/TRBV12-4; cdr3_aa: ASSFHGNEQY
j_call: TRBJ1-2; v_call: TRBV2; cdr3_aa: ASNAGGSNYGYT
j_call: TRBJ2-3; v_call: TRBV4-1; cdr3_aa: ASSQESRVTDTQY
j_call: TRBJ1-2; v_call: TRBV6-2/TRBV6-3; cdr3_aa: ASSYSGENYGYT
j_call: TRBJ1-1; v_call: TRBV19; cdr3_aa: ASSTEVGGRANTEAF
j_call: TRBJ2-1; v_call: TRBV5-4; cdr3_aa: ASTERGSGEQF
j_call: TRBJ1-5; v_call: TRBV9; cdr3_aa: ASSVDGLNQPQH
j_call: TRBJ2-7; v_call: TRBV6-5; cdr3_aa: ASSSTGIPYEQY
j_call: TRBJ1-2; v_call: TRBV24-1; cdr3_aa: ATSDRTGPYGYT
j_call: TRBJ2-2; v_call: TRBV5-1; cdr3_aa: ASSLDRANTGELF
j_call: TRBJ1-2; v_call: TRBV10-3; cdr3_aa: AISESREGNGYT
j_call: TRBJ2-7; v_call: TRBV30; cdr3_aa: AWSTGSYEQY
j_call: TRBJ1-4; v_call: TRBV19; cdr3_aa: ASSPNRGRRSEKLF
j_call: TRBJ1-4; v_call: TRBV5-6; cdr3_aa: ASSRPYGEANEKLF
j_call: TRBJ1-3; v_call: TRBV19; cdr3_aa: ASMQVVRGNTIY
j_call: TRBJ1-5; v_call: TRBV19; cdr3_aa: ASSITGQGQPQH
j_call: TRBJ2-1; v_call: TRBV5-6; cdr3_aa: ASSFRGTGINNEQF
j_call: TRBJ1-2; v_call: TRBV2; cdr3_aa: ASSEARSPT
j_call: TRBJ1-1; v_call: TRBV30; cdr3_aa: AWDRRGGTEAF
j_call: TRBJ1-1; v_call: TRBV2; cdr3_aa: ASSDRGGDTEAF
j_call: TRBJ2-2; v_call: TRBV28; cdr3_aa: ASSRGTRVYTGELF
j_call: TRBJ1-1; v_call: TRBV6-4; cdr3_aa: ASSEYELDTEAF
j_call: TRBJ2-7; v_call: TRBV28; cdr3_aa: ASSNDRVGEQY
j_call: TRBJ2-2; v_call: TRBV18; cdr3_aa: ASSLTSGGSNTGELF
j_call: TRBJ1-1; v_call: TRBV6-6; cdr3_aa: ASSPLRSRGMNTEAF
j_call: TRBJ1-2; v_call: TRBV18; cdr3_aa: ASSHRGMNYGYT
j_call: TRBJ1-1; v_call: TRBV7-9; cdr3_aa: ASSFTTGDTEAF
j_call: TRBJ2-5; v_call: TRBV27; cdr3_aa: ASSLPGGETQY
j_call: TRBJ2-4; v_call: TRBV4-1; cdr3_aa: ASSQGNRGFSNIQY
j_call: TRBJ1-5; v_call: TRBV15; cdr3_aa: ATSWDPGANQPQH
j_call: TRBJ1-2; v_call: TRBV10-3; cdr3_aa: AISAGGRRGYT
j_call: TRBJ2-5; v_call: TRBV3-1/TRBV3-2; cdr3_aa: ASSQRTRLGETQY
j_call: TRBJ1-4; v_call: TRBV7-2; cdr3_aa: ASSLHPLGQGVGKLF
j_call: TRBJ1-6; v_call: TRBV19; cdr3_aa: ATGARDKNSPLH
j_call: TRBJ1-5; v_call: TRBV28; cdr3_aa: ASDRGLGNQPQH
j_call: TRBJ1-2; v_call: TRBV6-5; cdr3_aa: ASSYGQDPNYGYT
j_call: TRBJ1-2; v_call: TRBV12-3/TRBV12-4; cdr3_aa: ASSWTGSLGYT
j_call: TRBJ2-2; v_call: TRBV11-2; cdr3_aa: ASSLLGAGGNTGELF
j_call: TRBJ2-5; v_call: TRBV27; cdr3_aa: ASSPGTGVETQY
j_call: TRBJ1-6; v_call: TRBV15; cdr3_aa: ATSLGPSTNSPLH
j_call: TRBJ1-5; v_call: TRBV6-4; cdr3_aa: ATLTGGQPSNQPQH
j_call: TRBJ1-5; v_call: TRBV27; cdr3_aa: ASRLRGYSNQPQH
j_call: TRBJ1-1; v_call: TRBV9; cdr3_aa: ASSVEGGGEAF
j_call: TRBJ1-1; v_call: TRBV5-5; cdr3_aa: ASSLVGRKIPNTEAF